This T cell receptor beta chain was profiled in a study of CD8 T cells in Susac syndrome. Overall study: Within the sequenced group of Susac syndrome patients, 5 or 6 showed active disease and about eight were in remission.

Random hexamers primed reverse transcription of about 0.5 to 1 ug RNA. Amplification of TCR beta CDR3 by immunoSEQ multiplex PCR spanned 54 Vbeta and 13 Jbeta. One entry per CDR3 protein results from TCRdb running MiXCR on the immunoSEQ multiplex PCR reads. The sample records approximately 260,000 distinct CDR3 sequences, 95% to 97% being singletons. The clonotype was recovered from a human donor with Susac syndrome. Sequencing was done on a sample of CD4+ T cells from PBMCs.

CDR3 DNA: TGCAGTGCTAGAGGACTAGCGGGAGCAGGGTCCTACGAGCAGTACTTC. This codes for CSARGLAGAGSYEQYF. The chain joins TRBV20-1 to TRBJ2-7, with TRBD2 matching 12 bases. In germline, CDR1 is DFQATT, CDR2 SNEGSKA (reference sequence). V gave up 1 base and J gave up 1 base; unmatched junction bases: 5. This CDR3 region has 16 residues.